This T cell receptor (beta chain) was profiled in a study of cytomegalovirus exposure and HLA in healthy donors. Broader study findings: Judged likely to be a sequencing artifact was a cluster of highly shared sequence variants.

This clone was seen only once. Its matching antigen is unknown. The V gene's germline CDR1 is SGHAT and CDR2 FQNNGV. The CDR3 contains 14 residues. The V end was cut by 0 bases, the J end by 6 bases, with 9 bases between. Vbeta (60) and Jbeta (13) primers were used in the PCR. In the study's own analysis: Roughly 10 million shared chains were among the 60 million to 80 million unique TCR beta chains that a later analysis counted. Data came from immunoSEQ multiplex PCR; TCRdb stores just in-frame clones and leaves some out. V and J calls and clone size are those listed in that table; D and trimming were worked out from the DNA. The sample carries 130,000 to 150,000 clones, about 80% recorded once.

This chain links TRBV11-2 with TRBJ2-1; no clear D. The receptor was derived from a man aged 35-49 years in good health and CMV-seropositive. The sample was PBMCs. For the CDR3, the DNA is TGTGCCAGCAGCTTAGATACGGTACGCAATGAGCAGTTCTTC. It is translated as CASSLDTVRNEQFF.